What follows is one TCR beta chain and its context. Trimming at V came to 7 bases and at J to 4 bases, leaving 7 bases not matched to a gene. This CDR3 is built from 13 residues. The germline V gene encodes CDR1 SQVTM and CDR2 ANQGSEA. The sample originates from a study of memory CD4+ T cells and cytomegalovirus serostatus. Single viable CD3+CD4+CD8-CD45RO+ cells were sorted as the memory CD4+ T cells. Authors' analysis steps: Out-of-frame sequences were removed, leaving a few million distinct TCRbeta sequences. Method: immunoSEQ multiplex PCR; TCRdb's copy keeps in-frame clones and lacks some. V and J calls plus clone size are reproduced from that table; the DNA served to infer D and trimming. There are about 42,000 clones in the sample; around 78% occur only once, and approximately 0.85% lies in the top ten.

This receptor was identified in an adult in good health and CMV-seronegative. The V gene is TRBV29-1, the J gene TRBJ2-1; 7 nucleotides line up with TRBD1. Sequenced material: memory CD4+ T cells from blood. The CDR3 loop reads CSARQGMYNEQFF. The CDR3 DNA follows: TGCAGCGCTCGACAGGGTATGTACAATGAGCAGTTCTTC.